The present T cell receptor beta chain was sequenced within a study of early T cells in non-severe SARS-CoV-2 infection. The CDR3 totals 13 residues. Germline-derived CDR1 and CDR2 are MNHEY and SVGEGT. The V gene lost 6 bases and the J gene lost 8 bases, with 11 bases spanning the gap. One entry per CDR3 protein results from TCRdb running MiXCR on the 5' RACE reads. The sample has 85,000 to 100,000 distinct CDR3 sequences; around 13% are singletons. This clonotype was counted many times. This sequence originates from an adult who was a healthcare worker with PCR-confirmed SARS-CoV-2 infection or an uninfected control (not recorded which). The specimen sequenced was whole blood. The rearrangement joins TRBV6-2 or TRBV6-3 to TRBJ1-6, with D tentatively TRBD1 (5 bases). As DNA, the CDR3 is TGTGCCAGCAGACGGGGCTTTGATTCACCCCTCCACTTT. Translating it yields CASRRGFDSPLHF.